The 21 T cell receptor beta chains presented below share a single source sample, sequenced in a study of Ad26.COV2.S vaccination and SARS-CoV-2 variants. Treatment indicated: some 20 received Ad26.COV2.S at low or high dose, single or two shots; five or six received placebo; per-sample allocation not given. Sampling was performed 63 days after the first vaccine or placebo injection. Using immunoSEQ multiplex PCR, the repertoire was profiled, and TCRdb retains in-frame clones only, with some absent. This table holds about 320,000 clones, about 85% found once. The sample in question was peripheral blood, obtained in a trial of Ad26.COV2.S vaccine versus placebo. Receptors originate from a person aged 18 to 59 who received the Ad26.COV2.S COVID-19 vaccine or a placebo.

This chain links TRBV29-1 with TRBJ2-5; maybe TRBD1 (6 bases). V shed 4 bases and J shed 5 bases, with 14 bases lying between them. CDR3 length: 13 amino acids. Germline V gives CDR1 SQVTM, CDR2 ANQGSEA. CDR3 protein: CSVGQGLGETQYF. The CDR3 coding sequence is TGCAGCGTTGGTCAGGGGCTGGGGGAGACCCAGTACTTC.

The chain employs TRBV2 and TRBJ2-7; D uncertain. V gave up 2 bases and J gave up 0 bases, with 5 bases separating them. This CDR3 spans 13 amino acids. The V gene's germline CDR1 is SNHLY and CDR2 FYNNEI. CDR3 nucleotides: TGTGCCAGCAGTGAACACTACTCCTACGAGCAGTACTTC. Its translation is CASSEHYSYEQYF.

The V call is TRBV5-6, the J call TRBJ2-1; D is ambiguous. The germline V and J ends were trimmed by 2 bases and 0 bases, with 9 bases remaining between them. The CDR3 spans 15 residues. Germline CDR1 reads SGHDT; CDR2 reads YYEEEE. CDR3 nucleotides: TGTGCCAGCAGCTTCTCTGCGAGCTCCTACAATGAGCAGTTCTTC. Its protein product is CASSFSASSYNEQFF.

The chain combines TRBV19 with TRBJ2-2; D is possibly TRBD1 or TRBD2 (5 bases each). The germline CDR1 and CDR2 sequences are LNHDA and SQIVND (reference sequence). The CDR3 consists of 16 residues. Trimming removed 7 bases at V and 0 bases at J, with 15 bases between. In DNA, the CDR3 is TGTGCCAGTACTAATAGGGTGGGGGCGAACACCGGGGAGCTGTTTTTT. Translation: CASTNRVGANTGELFF.

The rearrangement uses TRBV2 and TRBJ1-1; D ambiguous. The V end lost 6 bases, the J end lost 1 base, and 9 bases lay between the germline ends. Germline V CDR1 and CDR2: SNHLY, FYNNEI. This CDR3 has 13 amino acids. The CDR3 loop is CASREEQNTEAFF. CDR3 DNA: TGTGCCAGCAGGGAGGAGCAGAACACTGAAGCTTTCTTT. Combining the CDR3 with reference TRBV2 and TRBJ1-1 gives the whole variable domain EPEVTQTPSHQVTQMGQEVILRCVPISNHLYFYWYRQILGQKVEFLVSFYNNEISEKSEIFDDQFSVERPDGSNFTLKIRSTKLEDSAMYFCASREEQNTEAFFGQGTRLTVV.

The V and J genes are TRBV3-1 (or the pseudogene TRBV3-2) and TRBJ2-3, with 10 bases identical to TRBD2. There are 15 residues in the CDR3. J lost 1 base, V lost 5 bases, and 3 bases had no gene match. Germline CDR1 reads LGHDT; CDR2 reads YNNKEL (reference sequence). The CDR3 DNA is TGTGCCAGCAGCTGGACTAGCGGAGGCACAGATACGCAGTATTTT. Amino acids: CASSWTSGGTDTQYF.

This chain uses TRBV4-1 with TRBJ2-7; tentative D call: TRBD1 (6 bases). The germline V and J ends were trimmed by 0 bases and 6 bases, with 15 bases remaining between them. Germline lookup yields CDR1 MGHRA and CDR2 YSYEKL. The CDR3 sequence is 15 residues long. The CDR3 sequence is CASSQEAGDQGEQYF. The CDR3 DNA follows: TGCGCCAGCAGCCAAGAGGCAGGGGACCAGGGCGAGCAGTACTTC.

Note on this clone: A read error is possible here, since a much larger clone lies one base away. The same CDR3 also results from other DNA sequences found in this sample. CDR3 in amino acids: CASSLGSYGYTF. Written as DNA, the CDR3 is TGTGCCAGCAGTTTGGGAAGCTATGGCTACACCTTC. This rearrangement joins TRBV28 to TRBJ1-2; no definite D call. CDR1 is MDHEN, CDR2 SYDVKM, per germline. The CDR3 extends over 12 amino acids. The V and J ends lost 3 bases and 4 bases respectively, with 6 bases between them.

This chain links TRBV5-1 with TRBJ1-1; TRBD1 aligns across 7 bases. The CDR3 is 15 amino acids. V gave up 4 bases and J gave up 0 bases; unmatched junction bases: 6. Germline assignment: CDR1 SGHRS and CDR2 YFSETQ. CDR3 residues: CASSAVQGMNTEAFF. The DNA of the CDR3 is TGCGCCAGCAGCGCAGTACAGGGGATGAACACTGAAGCTTTCTTT.

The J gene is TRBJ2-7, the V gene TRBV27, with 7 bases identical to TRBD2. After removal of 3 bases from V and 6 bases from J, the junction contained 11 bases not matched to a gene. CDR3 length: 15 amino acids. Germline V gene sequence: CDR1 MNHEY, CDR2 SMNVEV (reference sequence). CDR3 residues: CASSLGGGGASEQYF. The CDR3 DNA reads TGTGCCAGCAGTTTGGGGGGGGGAGGTGCTTCCGAGCAGTACTTC.

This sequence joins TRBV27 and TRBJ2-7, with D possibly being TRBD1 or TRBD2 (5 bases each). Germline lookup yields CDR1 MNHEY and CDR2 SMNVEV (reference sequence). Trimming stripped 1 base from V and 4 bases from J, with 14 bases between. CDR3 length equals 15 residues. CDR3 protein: CASSLYGTGPYEQYF. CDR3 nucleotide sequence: TGTGCCAGCAGTTTATATGGGACGGGTCCGTACGAGCAGTACTTC.

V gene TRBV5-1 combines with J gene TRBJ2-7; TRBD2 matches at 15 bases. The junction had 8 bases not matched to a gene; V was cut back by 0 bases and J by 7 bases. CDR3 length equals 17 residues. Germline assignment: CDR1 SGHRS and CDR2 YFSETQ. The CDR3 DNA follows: TGCGCCAGCAGCTTGGGGCCGGGACTAGCGGGGGGACGTGAGCAGTACTTC. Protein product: CASSLGPGLAGGREQYF.

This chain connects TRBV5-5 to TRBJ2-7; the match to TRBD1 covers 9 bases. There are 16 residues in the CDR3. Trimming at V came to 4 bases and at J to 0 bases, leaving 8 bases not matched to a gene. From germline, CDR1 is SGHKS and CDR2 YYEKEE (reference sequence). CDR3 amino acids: CASSTGQGTFSYEQYF. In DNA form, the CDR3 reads TGTGCCAGCAGCACAGGACAGGGGACCTTCTCCTACGAGCAGTACTTC.

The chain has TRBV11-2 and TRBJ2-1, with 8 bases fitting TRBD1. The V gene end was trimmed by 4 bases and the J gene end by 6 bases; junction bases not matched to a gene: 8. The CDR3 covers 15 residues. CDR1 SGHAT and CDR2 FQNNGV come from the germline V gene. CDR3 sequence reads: CASSSGTGSGNEQFF. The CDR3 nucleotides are TGTGCCAGCAGCTCCGGGACAGGCTCAGGCAATGAGCAGTTCTTC.

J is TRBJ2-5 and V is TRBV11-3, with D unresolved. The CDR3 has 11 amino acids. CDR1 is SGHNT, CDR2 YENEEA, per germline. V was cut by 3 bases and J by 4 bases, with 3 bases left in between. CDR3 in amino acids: CASSFRETQYF. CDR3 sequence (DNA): TGTGCCAGCAGCTTTAGAGAGACCCAGTACTTC.

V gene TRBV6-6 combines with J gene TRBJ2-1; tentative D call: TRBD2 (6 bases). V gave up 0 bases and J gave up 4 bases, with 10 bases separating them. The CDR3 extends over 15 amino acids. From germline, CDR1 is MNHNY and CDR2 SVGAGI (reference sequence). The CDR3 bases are TGTGCCAGCAGTTACTCGAAGGAGGGTTACAATGAGCAGTTCTTC. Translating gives CASSYSKEGYNEQFF.

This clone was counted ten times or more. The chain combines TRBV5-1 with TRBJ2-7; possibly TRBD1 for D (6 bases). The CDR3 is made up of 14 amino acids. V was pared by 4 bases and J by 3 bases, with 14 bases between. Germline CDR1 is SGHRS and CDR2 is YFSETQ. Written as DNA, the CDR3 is TGCGCCAGCAGCAAGGACTTACAGGGCTACGAGCAGTACTTC. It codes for CASSKDLQGYEQYF.

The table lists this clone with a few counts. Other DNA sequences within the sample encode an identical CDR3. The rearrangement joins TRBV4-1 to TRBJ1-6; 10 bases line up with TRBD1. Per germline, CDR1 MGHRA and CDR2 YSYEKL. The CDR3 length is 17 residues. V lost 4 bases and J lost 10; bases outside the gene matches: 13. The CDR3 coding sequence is TGCGCCAGCAGCCCTCAAACCGGGACAGGGGACCGCTCACCCCTCCACTTT. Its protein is CASSPQTGTGDRSPLHF.

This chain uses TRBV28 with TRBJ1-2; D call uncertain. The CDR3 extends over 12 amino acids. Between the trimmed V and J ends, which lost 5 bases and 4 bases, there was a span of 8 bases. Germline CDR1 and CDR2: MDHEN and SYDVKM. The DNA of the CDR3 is TGTGCCAGCAGTCTTCGGGCCTATGGCTACACCTTC. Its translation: CASSLRAYGYTF.

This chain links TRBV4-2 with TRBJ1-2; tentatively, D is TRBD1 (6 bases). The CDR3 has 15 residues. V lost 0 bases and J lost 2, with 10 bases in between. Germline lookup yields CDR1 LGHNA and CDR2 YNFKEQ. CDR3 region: CASSQDLRGNYGYTF. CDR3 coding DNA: TGTGCCAGCAGCCAAGATCTTAGGGGGAACTATGGCTACACCTTC.

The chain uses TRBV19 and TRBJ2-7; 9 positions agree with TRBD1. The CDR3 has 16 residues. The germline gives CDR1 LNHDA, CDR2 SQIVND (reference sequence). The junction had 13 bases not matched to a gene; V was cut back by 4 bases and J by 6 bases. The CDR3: CASSTASGTGTGEQYF. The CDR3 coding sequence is TGTGCCAGTAGTACGGCTTCCGGGACAGGGACCGGCGAGCAGTACTTC.